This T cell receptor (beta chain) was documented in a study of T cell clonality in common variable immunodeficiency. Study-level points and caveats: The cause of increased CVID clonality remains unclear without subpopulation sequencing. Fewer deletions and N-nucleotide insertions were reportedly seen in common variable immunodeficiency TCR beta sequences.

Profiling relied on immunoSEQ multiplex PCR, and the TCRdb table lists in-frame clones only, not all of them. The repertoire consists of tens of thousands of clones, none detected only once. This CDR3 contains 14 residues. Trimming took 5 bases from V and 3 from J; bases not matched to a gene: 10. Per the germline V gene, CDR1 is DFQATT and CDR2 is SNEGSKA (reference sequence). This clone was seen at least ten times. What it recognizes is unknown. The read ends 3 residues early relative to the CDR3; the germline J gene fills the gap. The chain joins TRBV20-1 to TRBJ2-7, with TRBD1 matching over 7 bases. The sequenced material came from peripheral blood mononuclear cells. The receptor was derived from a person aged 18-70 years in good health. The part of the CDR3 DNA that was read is TGCAGTGCTTCGAGACAGGGTTTGGTCTACGAG. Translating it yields CSASRQGLVYE. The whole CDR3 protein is CSASRQGLVYEQYF.